This T cell receptor (beta chain) was captured in a study of chemoradiotherapy in HPV16-positive cancers. General study points: HPV-specific T cells were functionally defined from only a couple of HPV16-positive patients.

Germline V gene lookup returns CDR1 SGHTA and CDR2 FQGNSA. V lost 4 bases to trimming and J lost 8 bases; unmatched junction nucleotides: 12. The CDR3 spans 15 residues. Method: immunoSEQ multiplex PCR; TCRdb's copy keeps in-frame clones and lacks some. The table records roughly 9,800 clones, around 86% of them present only once. This clone was found a few times. Its antigen is as yet unknown. The sequence came from a human donor with HPV-associated anogenital cancer. The material sequenced was blood, taken from a patient who underwent chemoradiotherapy. The chain joins TRBV7-2 to TRBJ1-2, with 8 bases identical to TRBD1. This chain's CDR3 is CASSSSPTGAQGYTF. As DNA, the CDR3 is TGTGCCAGCAGCTCGTCCCCGACAGGGGCGCAGGGCTACACCTTC.